This T cell receptor beta chain was found in a study of blood T cells in healthy people across ages. This clonotype has a handful of counts. Its antigen is undetermined. Overall study findings and caveats: Estimates based on one million T cells were treated as lower bounds. Age brought a roughly linear fall in TCR beta diversity measured per million T cells.

CDR3 size: 14 residues. Germline CDR1 is DFQATT and CDR2 is SNEGSKA (reference sequence). The V gene lost 3 bases and the J gene lost 2 bases, with 12 bases spanning the gap. A J-beta primer mix and a sample-barcoded 5' primer were used in a second PCR of roughly 6 to 11 cycles. The study obtained at least 3 million CDR3-containing paired-end reads from every sample. MiXCR was run by TCRdb on the 5' RACE reads, yielding one entry per CDR3 protein. The sample has around 900,000 distinct CDR3 sequences, 29% seen once. The J gene is TRBJ2-3, the V gene TRBV20-1, with D possibly matching TRBD1 (5 bases). Source material: blood. The sequence was collected from a woman over 75 in good health. The CDR3 sequence is CSASSRATTDTQYF. CDR3 coding DNA: TGCAGTGCTAGCTCCAGGGCCACCACAGATACGCAGTATTTT.